Below, one TCR beta chain is given with its context. Its matching antigen is unknown. The data derive from a study of radiotherapy plus CTLA-4 blockade in lung cancer. Findings and limits, study-wide: The best prediction of response reportedly came from early blood T cell clone dynamics, with interferon-beta. There was expansion of tumor-derived TCR clones in blood after radiotherapy plus ipilimumab.

Trimming removed 6 bases from V and 5 bases from J, with 11 bases in between. The germline CDR1 and CDR2 sequences are KGHSH and LQKENI. The CDR3 consists of 13 residues. Repertoires were generated with immunoSEQ multiplex PCR, while TCRdb's copy carries only in-frame clones and drops some. Here the sample spans about 78,000 clones, 75% to 90% being singletons. This TCR came from a human donor with non-small cell lung cancer who had a partial response to radiotherapy plus ipilimumab. Sequencing used peripheral blood, obtained from a patient treated with radiotherapy plus ipilimumab. V is TRBV18 and J is TRBJ2-1, with D perhaps TRBD1 (6 bases). The CDR3, as DNA: TGTGCCAGCTCTCCAGGGGCAAACAATGAGCAGTTCTTC. This encodes CASSPGANNEQFF.